This note documents a single T cell receptor beta chain sequence. The antigen remains unidentified. CDR1 is SGHRS, CDR2 YFSETQ, per germline. The CDR3 totals 15 residues. Trimming took 0 bases from V and 4 from J, leaving 12 bases between them. A second PCR, run for roughly 7 to 12 cycles, used a sample-barcoded 5' primer plus a J-beta primer mix. One entry per CDR3 protein results from TCRdb running MiXCR on the 5' RACE reads. The sample has 580,000 or so distinct CDR3 sequences, around half seen once. This specimen belongs to a study of blood T cells in healthy people across ages. Study-wide findings and caveats: With age, beta diversity per million T cells declined roughly linearly, significantly by 30 to 50. The CMV status of each donor remained undetermined, and this could have confounded shifts in expanded clonotypes.

The sequence came from a man of 80 years or more in good health. Material: blood. The V and J genes are TRBV5-1 and TRBJ2-3; D remains ambiguous. The CDR3 DNA is TGCGCCAGCAGCTTGGCCCGGCAGGACCCAGATACGCAGTATTTT. This translates into CASSLARQDPDTQYF.